One and the same sample provided the 27 T cell receptor beta chains below, sequenced in a study of response to subunit inactivated influenza vaccine. A single record per CDR3 protein comes from TCRdb applying MiXCR to the RT-PCR reads. The repertoire holds over 750,000 distinct CDR3 sequences, with approximately 22% as singletons. Sequencing was performed on PBMCs from blood, taken roughly 5 days after vaccination. These receptors all stem from a man aged 50 to 60 who received an inactivated influenza vaccine.

V usage is TRBV9 and J usage is TRBJ1-1; no reliable D call. Germline V lookup: CDR1 SGDLS, CDR2 YYNGEE. Trimming removed 4 bases at V and 5 bases at J, with 18 bases between. The CDR3 covers 15 residues. CDR3: CASSREMRASTEAFF. CDR3 DNA: TGTGCCAGCAGCCGCGAGATGAGGGCGAGTACTGAAGCTTTCTTT.

This clonotype was counted between two and nine times. CDR3 nucleotide sequence: TGCGCCAGCAGCTTGCGACTAGCGGGACACTACGAGCAGTACTTC. Translating gives CASSLRLAGHYEQYF. This chain links TRBV5-1 with TRBJ2-7, with TRBD2 identical over 11 bases. Germline assignment: CDR1 SGHRS and CDR2 YFSETQ. There are 15 residues in the CDR3. With V trimmed by 1 base and J by 3 bases, 3 bases remained unmatched.

The chain combines TRBV3-1 with TRBJ2-3; 10 bases are shared with TRBD2. CDR1 LGHDT and CDR2 YNNKEL come from the germline V gene (reference sequence). V was pared by 6 bases and J by 5 bases, with 8 bases of the junction left unmatched. The CDR3 is 15 amino acids. CDR3 nucleotide sequence: TGTGCCAGCAGTCGAGGACTAGCGGATGAAGATACGCAGTATTTT. Residues: CASSRGLADEDTQYF.

This clonotype has ten or more counts. The V gene is TRBV20-1, the J gene TRBJ2-1, with D possibly being TRBD2 (6 bases). Per the germline V gene, CDR1 is DFQATT and CDR2 is SNEGSKA (reference sequence). CDR3 size: 15 residues. V was shortened by 1 base and J by 0 bases, with 10 bases between the two germline ends. CDR3 bases: TGCAGTGCTAGAGGAGCGGGTAACTCCTACAATGAGCAGTTCTTC. Translation: CSARGAGNSYNEQFF.

The V gene is TRBV16, the J gene TRBJ2-5; D is perhaps TRBD1 (6 bases). Per germline, CDR1 KGHSY and CDR2 FQNENV. The CDR3 sequence is 16 residues long. The V end lost 4 bases, the J end lost 0 bases, and 15 bases lay between the germline ends. The DNA for the CDR3 is TGTGCCAGCAGCCCCTGGGGGCCACCGTACCAAGAGACCCAGTACTTC. This gives the protein CASSPWGPPYQETQYF.

This clonotype was observed at least ten times. The chain couples TRBV7-9 to TRBJ2-1; 14 bases line up with TRBD2. This CDR3 is built from 16 residues. J was trimmed by 7 bases and V by 5 bases; bases with no gene match: 7. Germline CDR1 is SEHNR and CDR2 is FQNEAQ (reference sequence). The CDR3 loop is CASSPGTSGRGNEQFF. The DNA for the CDR3 is TGTGCCAGCAGCCCCGGGACTAGCGGGAGAGGTAATGAGCAGTTCTTC.

J is TRBJ2-1 and V is TRBV4-3; weak D call: TRBD1 (6 bases). Trimming took 0 bases from V and 14 from J, leaving 14 bases between them. Germline CDR1 LGHNA, CDR2 YSLEER. CDR3 length: 13 residues. The CDR3 bases are TGCGCCAGCAGCCAAGATCGAGACAGGTCGGAGTTCTTC. Its protein is CASSQDRDRSEFF.

This clonotype was observed a few times. The rearrangement links TRBV27 to TRBJ2-7, with a tentative D call TRBD1 (5 bases). Germline CDR1 is MNHEY and CDR2 is SMNVEV (reference sequence). This CDR3 spans 13 amino acids. Trimming left V 10 bases short and J 2 bases short, with 15 bases between. Here the CDR3 reads CATRPTGAYEQYF. In DNA, the CDR3 is TGTGCCACCCGCCCTACAGGAGCCTACGAGCAGTACTTC.

The gene calls are TRBV29-1 and TRBJ1-1; the D gene is possibly TRBD1 (6 bases). The germline V gene has CDR1 SQVTM and CDR2 ANQGSEA. The CDR3 totals 11 residues. The CDR3 nucleotides read TGCAGTGGTAGGGAGGGGGCTGAAGCTTTCTTT. It specifies CSGREGAEAFF.

This clonotype was seen only a few times. The chain couples TRBV20-1 to TRBJ2-1; D tentatively fits TRBD1 or TRBD2 (5 bases each). Trimming stripped 6 bases from V and 4 bases from J, with 16 bases between. CDR3 length: 14 residues. The germline V gene has CDR1 DFQATT and CDR2 SNEGSKA (reference sequence). The CDR3 DNA sequence: TGCAGTGCCCCGGGACGGCTCACGTACAATGAGCAGTTCTTC. It is translated as CSAPGRLTYNEQFF.

In this sample, this clonotype turned up a few times. CDR3 nucleotides: TGTGCCAGCAGCCGTAGGAGGGGAGAGACCCAGTACTTC. Translated, it gives CASSRRRGETQYF. This chain joins TRBV7-3 and TRBJ2-5, with a tentative D call TRBD2 (6 bases). CDR1 is SGHTA, CDR2 FQGTGA, per germline. Trimming cost V 5 bases and J 4 bases, with 11 bases left between them. The CDR3 sequence is 13 residues long.

This chain joins TRBV20-1 and TRBJ2-3; D is undetermined. Per germline, CDR1 DFQATT and CDR2 SNEGSKA (reference sequence). The CDR3 has 15 residues. The germline V and J ends were trimmed by 0 bases and 0 bases, with 10 bases remaining between them. CDR3 DNA sequence: TGCAGTGCTAGAGATTTAGCCGGGAGCACAGATACGCAGTATTTT. Translating gives CSARDLAGSTDTQYF.

This clonotype was detected only a few times. The chain has TRBV20-1 and TRBJ2-7; D not resolved. This CDR3 is built from 14 residues. Germline-derived CDR1 and CDR2 are DFQATT and SNEGSKA (reference sequence). Trimming removed 3 bases from V and 5 bases from J, with 17 bases in between. As DNA, the CDR3 is TGCAGTGCTAGTATTTACGGGTTCCCCCACGAGCAGTACTTC. It is translated as CSASIYGFPHEQYF.

V usage is TRBV6-5 and J usage is TRBJ2-7, with 7 bases fitting TRBD1. V lost 2 bases, J lost 4 bases, and 8 bases stayed unmatched. This CDR3 comprises 15 residues. Germline values: CDR1 MNHEY, CDR2 SVGAGI. CDR3 nucleotide sequence: TGTGCCAGCAGTTACGAACAGGGGTGGCGTTACGAGCAGTACTTC. As protein: CASSYEQGWRYEQYF.

The rearrangement uses TRBV20-1 and TRBJ2-7; 11 bases are shared with TRBD2. Germline V gene sequence: CDR1 DFQATT, CDR2 SNEGSKA (reference sequence). This CDR3 contains 15 residues. Trimming removed 6 bases from V and 3 bases from J; junction bases left unmatched: 10. CDR3 region: CSALPGTSGFYEQYF. CDR3 DNA: TGCAGTGCGCTACCCGGGACTAGCGGTTTCTACGAGCAGTACTTC.

The table lists this clonotype with a few counts. The chain couples TRBV20-1 to TRBJ2-5; 7 bases are shared with TRBD1. The CDR3 has 14 residues. V lost 4 bases, J lost 3 bases, and 8 bases stayed unmatched. Germline CDR1 is DFQATT and CDR2 is SNEGSKA (reference sequence). The CDR3 sequence is CSANTGTAEETQYF. The CDR3 DNA follows: TGCAGTGCTAATACCGGGACAGCGGAAGAGACCCAGTACTTC.

Many counts were recorded for this clonotype. The chain employs TRBV5-1 and TRBJ1-1; D remains unclear. Germline CDR1 and CDR2: SGHRS and YFSETQ. CDR3 length: 14 residues. Trimming removed 2 bases at V and 0 bases at J, with 8 bases between. The CDR3 here is CASSLTDMNTEAFF. CDR3 DNA sequence: TGCGCCAGCAGCTTAACAGACATGAACACTGAAGCTTTCTTT.

This clonotype was seen ten or more times. This chain joins TRBV6-5 and TRBJ2-7, with a weak D call TRBD1 (6 bases). This CDR3 contains 14 residues. CDR1 is MNHEY and CDR2 is SVGAGI in the germline V gene. V gave up 0 bases and J gave up 2 bases, with 8 bases separating them. CDR3 nucleotide sequence: TGTGCCAGCAGTTACTCTGGGGGCCCCTACGAGCAGTACTTC. Its protein product is CASSYSGGPYEQYF.

This chain joins TRBV6-2 or TRBV6-3 and TRBJ1-5; no clear D gene. This CDR3 has 17 amino acids. CDR1 MNHEY and CDR2 SVGEGT come from the germline V gene. With 6 bases removed from V and 0 bases from J, the gap between germline ends came to 18 bases. In DNA, the CDR3 is TGTGCCAGCAGCCCCCTATTGGGCGATTATAGCAATCAGCCCCAGCATTTT. Encoded protein: CASSPLLGDYSNQPQHF.

The rearrangement uses TRBV29-1 and TRBJ2-5, with 7 bases fitting TRBD2. The germline CDR1 and CDR2 sequences are SQVTM and ANQGSEA. CDR3 length equals 14 residues. After removal of 0 bases from V and 5 bases from J, the junction contained 6 bases not matched to a gene. CDR3 sequence (DNA): TGCAGCGTTGAAGAAGGGCGGGGGATGGAGACCCAGTACTTC. Its protein is CSVEEGRGMETQYF.

This clonotype was observed a single time. The V call is TRBV4-1, the J call TRBJ2-1; no clear D. Trimming took 4 bases from V and 8 from J, leaving 18 bases between them. The CDR3 loop spans 15 amino acids. Germline V lookup: CDR1 MGHRA, CDR2 YSYEKL. CDR3 nucleotide sequence: TGCGCCAGCAGCCTAGATCACCATCCTATGGATGAGCAGTTCTTC. The encoded protein is CASSLDHHPMDEQFF.

This clonotype has only a few counts. This chain connects TRBV20-1 to TRBJ2-1, with 10 bases identical to TRBD2. J was trimmed by 7 bases and V by 0 bases; bases with no gene match: 6. The CDR3 sequence is 15 residues long. Germline V gene lookup returns CDR1 DFQATT and CDR2 SNEGSKA (reference sequence). This chain's CDR3 is CSARDFVAGGNEQFF. DNA of the CDR3: TGCAGTGCTAGAGATTTCGTAGCGGGAGGTAATGAGCAGTTCTTC.

This sequence joins TRBV3-1 and TRBJ2-5; D remains ambiguous. Trimming cost V 1 base and J 1 base, with 10 bases left between them. The germline V gene encodes CDR1 LGHDT and CDR2 YNNKEL (reference sequence). The CDR3 runs to 15 residues. The CDR3 nucleotides are TGTGCCAGCAGCCAAGTAATGGGGTCCCAAGAGACCCAGTACTTC. Its protein product is CASSQVMGSQETQYF.

In this sample, this clonotype turned up a few times. The rearrangement links TRBV20-1 to TRBJ2-3; no clear D. Germline CDR1 DFQATT, CDR2 SNEGSKA (reference sequence). The CDR3 runs to 16 residues. V was clipped by 0 bases and J by 2 bases, with 15 bases between them. The CDR3 loop reads CSAREYRLESTDTQYF. The CDR3 DNA reads as TGCAGTGCTAGAGAATATCGTCTCGAGTCCACAGATACGCAGTATTTT.

This clonotype has only a few counts. J is TRBJ2-6 and V is TRBV7-9; a possible D gene is TRBD1 (6 bases). Germline assignment: CDR1 SEHNR and CDR2 FQNEAQ (reference sequence). The CDR3 sequence is 16 residues long. Trimming shortened V by 5 bases and J by 4 bases, and 15 bases separated the two germline ends. The CDR3 sequence is CASSTTTGVGANVLTF. CDR3 DNA sequence: TGTGCCAGCAGCACAACGACAGGTGTAGGGGCCAACGTCCTGACTTTC.

This chain connects TRBV4-3 to TRBJ1-2; no reliable D call. Germline V lookup: CDR1 LGHNA, CDR2 YSLEER. The germline V and J ends were trimmed by 0 bases and 8 bases, with 16 bases remaining between them. This CDR3 has 15 amino acids. Written as DNA, the CDR3 is TGCGCCAGCAGCCAAGACAAAACGACGCCGAGGGGCTACACCTTC. It yields the protein CASSQDKTTPRGYTF.

Of note for this clonotype: The germline gene is not matched at one end of the junction; a read error may be the cause. The V call is TRBV29-1, the J call TRBJ1-1; D uncertain. CDR1 and CDR2 (germline): SQVTM, ANQGSEA. The length of the CDR3 is 12 residues. This CDR3 reads CSAKTRNAEAFF. CDR3 DNA: TGCAGCGCCAAGACCCGGAACGCTGAAGCTTTCTTT.